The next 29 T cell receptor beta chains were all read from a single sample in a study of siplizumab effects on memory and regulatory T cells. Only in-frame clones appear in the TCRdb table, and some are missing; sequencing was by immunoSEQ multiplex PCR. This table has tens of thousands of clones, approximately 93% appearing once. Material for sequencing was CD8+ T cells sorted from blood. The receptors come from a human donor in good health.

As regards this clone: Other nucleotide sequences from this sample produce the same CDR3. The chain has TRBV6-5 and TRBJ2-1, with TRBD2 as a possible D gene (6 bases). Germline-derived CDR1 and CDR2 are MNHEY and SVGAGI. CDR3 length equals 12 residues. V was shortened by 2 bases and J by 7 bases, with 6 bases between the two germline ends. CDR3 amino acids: CASSYGGNEQFF. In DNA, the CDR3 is TGTGCCAGCAGTTACGGGGGGAATGAGCAGTTCTTC.

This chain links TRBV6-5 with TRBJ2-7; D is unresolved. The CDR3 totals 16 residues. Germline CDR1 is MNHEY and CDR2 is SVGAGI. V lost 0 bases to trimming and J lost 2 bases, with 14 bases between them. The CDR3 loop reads CASSYSTPQSPYEQYF. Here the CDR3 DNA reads TGTGCCAGCAGTTACTCGACCCCCCAAAGCCCCTACGAGCAGTACTTC.

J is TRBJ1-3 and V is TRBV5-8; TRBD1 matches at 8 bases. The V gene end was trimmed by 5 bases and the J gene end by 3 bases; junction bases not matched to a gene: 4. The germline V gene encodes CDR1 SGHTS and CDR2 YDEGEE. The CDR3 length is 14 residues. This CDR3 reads CASSPGGSGNTIYF. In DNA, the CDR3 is TGTGCCAGCAGTCCAGGGGGCAGTGGAAACACCATATATTTT.

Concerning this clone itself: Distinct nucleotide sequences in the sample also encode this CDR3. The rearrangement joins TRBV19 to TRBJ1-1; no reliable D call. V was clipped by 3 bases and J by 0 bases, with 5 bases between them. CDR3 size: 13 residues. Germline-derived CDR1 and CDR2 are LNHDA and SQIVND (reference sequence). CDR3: CASSISLNTEAFF. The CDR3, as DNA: TGTGCCAGTAGTATTTCATTGAACACTGAAGCTTTCTTT. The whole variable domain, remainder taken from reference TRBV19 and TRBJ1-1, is DGGITQSPKYLFRKEGQNVTLSCEQNLNHDAMYWYRQDPGQGLRLIYYSQIVNDFQKGDIAEGYSVSREKKESFPLTVTSAQKNPTAFYLCASSISLNTEAFFGQGTRLTVV.

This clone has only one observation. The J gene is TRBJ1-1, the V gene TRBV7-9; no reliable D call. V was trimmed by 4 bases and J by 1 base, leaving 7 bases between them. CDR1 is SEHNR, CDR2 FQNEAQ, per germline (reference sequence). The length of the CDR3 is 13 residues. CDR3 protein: CASSSPKNTEAFF. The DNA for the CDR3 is TGTGCCAGCAGCTCCCCAAAGAACACTGAAGCTTTCTTT.

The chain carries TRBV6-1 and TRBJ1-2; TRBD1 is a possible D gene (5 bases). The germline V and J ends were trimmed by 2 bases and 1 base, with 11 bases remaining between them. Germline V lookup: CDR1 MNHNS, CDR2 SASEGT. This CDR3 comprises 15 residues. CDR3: CASSEPGPGNYGYTF. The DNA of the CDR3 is TGTGCCAGCAGTGAACCGGGGCCCGGTAACTATGGCTACACCTTC.

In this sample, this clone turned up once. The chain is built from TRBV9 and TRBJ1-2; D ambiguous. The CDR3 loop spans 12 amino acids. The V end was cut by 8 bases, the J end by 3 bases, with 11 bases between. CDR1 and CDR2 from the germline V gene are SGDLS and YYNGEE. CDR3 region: CASRTEDYGYTF. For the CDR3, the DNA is TGTGCCAGTAGGACGGAAGACTATGGCTACACCTTC.

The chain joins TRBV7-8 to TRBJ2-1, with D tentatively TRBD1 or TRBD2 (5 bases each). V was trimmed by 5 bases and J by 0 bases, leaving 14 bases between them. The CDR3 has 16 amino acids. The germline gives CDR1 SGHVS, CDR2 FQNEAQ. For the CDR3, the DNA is TGTGCCAGCAGCACCGACCCAGGGAGCTCCTACAATGAGCAGTTCTTC. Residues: CASSTDPGSSYNEQFF.

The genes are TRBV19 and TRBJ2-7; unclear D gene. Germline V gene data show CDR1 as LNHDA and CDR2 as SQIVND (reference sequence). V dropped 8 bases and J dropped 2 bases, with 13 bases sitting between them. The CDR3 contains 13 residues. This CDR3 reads CASWYRAPYEQYF. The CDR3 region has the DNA TGTGCCAGTTGGTATAGGGCCCCCTACGAGCAGTACTTC. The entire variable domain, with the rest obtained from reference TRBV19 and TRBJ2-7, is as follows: DGGITQSPKYLFRKEGQNVTLSCEQNLNHDAMYWYRQDPGQGLRLIYYSQIVNDFQKGDIAEGYSVSREKKESFPLTVTSAQKNPTAFYLCASWYRAPYEQYFGPGTRLTVT.

CDR3: CASSPHPDRIFSGANVLTF. Written as DNA, the CDR3 is TGTGCCAGCAGCCCGCACCCCGACAGAATCTTCTCTGGGGCCAACGTCCTGACTTTC. The V and J genes are TRBV9 and TRBJ2-6; the D gene is possibly TRBD1 (5 bases). The CDR3 is made up of 19 amino acids. CDR1 is SGDLS, CDR2 YYNGEE, per germline. V was trimmed by 4 bases and J by 0 bases, leaving 20 bases between them.

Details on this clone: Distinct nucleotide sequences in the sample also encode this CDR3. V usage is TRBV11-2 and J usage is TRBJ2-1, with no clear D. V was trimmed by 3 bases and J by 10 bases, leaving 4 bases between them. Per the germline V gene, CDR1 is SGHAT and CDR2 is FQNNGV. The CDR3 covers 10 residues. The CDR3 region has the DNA TGTGCCAGCAGCTTTAACGAGCAGTTCTTC. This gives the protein CASSFNEQFF.

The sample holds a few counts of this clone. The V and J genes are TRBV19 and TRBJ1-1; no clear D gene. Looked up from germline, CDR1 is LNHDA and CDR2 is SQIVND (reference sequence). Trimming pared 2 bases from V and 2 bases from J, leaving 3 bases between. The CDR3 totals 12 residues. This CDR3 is CASSIYNTEAFF. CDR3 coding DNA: TGTGCCAGTAGTATATATAACACTGAAGCTTTCTTT. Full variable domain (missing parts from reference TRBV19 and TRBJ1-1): DGGITQSPKYLFRKEGQNVTLSCEQNLNHDAMYWYRQDPGQGLRLIYYSQIVNDFQKGDIAEGYSVSREKKESFPLTVTSAQKNPTAFYLCASSIYNTEAFFGQGTRLTVV.

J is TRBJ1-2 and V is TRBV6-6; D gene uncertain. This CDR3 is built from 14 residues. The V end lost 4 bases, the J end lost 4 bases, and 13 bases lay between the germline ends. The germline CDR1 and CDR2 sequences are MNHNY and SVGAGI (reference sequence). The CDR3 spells CASSSLSGVYGYTF. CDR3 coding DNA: TGTGCCAGCAGTTCACTGTCAGGAGTCTATGGCTACACCTTC.

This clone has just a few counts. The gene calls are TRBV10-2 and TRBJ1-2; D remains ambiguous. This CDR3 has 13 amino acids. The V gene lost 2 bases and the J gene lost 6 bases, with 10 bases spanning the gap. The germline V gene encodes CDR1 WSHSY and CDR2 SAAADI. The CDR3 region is CASSEVIRDGYTF. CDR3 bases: TGCGCCAGCAGTGAGGTAATACGGGATGGCTACACCTTC.

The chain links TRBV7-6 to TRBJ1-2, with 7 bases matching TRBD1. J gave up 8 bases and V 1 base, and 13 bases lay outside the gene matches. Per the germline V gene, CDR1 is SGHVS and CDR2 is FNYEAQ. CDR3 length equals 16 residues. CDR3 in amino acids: CASSLGTGLKDLGYTF. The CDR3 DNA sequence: TGTGCCAGCAGCTTAGGGACAGGCCTCAAAGACTTAGGCTACACCTTC.

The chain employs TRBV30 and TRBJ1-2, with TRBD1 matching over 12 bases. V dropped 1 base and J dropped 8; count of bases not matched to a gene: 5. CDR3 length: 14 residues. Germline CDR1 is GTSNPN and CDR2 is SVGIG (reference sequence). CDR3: CAWSAGTGGDGYTF. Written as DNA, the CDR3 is TGTGCCTGGAGTGCGGGGACAGGGGGCGACGGCTACACCTTC.

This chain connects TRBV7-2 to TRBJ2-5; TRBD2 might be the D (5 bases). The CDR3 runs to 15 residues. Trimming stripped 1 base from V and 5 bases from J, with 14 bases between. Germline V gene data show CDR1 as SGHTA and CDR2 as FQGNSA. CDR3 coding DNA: TGTGCCAGCAGCTTAGGGGCTAGCTTCTATGAGACCCAGTACTTC. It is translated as CASSLGASFYETQYF.

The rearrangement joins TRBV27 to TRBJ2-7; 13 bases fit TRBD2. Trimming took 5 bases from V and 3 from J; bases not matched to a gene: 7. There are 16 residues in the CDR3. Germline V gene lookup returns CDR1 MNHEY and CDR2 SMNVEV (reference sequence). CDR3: CASSIKGTSGVYEQYF. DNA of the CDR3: TGTGCCAGCAGTATCAAGGGGACTAGCGGGGTCTACGAGCAGTACTTC.

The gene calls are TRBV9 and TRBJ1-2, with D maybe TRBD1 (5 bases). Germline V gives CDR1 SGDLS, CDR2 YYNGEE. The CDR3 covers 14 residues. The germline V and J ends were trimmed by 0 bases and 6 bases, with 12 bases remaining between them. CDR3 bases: TGTGCCAGCAGCGTAGGGGGCCCAGGGAATGGCTACACCTTC. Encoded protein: CASSVGGPGNGYTF.

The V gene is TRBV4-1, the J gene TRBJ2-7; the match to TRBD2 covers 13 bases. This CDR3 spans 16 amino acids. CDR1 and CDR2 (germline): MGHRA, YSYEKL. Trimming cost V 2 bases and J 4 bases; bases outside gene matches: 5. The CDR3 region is CASSQTLAGGLYEQYF. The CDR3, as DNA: TGCGCCAGCAGCCAAACACTAGCGGGGGGGCTTTACGAGCAGTACTTC.

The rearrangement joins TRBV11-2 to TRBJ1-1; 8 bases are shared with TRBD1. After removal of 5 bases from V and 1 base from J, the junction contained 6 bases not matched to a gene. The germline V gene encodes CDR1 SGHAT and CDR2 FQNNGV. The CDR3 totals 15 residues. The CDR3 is CASSPRQGSNTEAFF. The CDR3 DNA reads TGTGCCAGCAGCCCCAGACAGGGGTCGAACACTGAAGCTTTCTTT.

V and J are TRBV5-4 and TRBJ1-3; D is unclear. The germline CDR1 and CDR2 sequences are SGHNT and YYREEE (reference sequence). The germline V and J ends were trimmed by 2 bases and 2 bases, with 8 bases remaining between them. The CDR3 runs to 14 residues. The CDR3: CASSFGSTGNTIYF. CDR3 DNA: TGTGCCAGCAGCTTCGGCAGCACTGGAAACACCATATATTTT.

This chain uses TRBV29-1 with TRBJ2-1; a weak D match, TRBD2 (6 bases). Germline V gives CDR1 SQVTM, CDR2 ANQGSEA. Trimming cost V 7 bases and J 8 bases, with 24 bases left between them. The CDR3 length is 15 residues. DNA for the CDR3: TGCAGCGGCATTAGGAGGGGCGAGGTGCTCGATGAGCAGTTCTTC. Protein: CSGIRRGEVLDEQFF.

DNA of the CDR3: TGTGCCAGCAGCTTTTCTAGCGGTCAGACCTACGAGCAGTACTTC. It codes for CASSFSSGQTYEQYF. The chain combines TRBV7-9 with TRBJ2-7, with 7 bases identical to TRBD2. CDR3 size: 15 residues. Germline CDR1 reads SEHNR; CDR2 reads FQNEAQ (reference sequence). Trimming at V came to 3 bases and at J to 2 bases, leaving 7 bases not matched to a gene.

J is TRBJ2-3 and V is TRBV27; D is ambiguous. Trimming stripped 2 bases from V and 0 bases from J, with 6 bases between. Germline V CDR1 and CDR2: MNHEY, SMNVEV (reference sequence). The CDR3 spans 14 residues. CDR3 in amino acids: CASSLGHSTDTQYF. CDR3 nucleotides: TGTGCCAGCAGTTTAGGTCATAGCACAGATACGCAGTATTTT.

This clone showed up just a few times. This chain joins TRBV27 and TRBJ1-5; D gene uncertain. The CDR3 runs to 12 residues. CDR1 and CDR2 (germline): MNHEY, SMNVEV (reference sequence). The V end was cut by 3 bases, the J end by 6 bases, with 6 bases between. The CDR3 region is CASSFNGQPQHF. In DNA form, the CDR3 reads TGTGCCAGCAGTTTTAATGGTCAGCCCCAGCATTTT.

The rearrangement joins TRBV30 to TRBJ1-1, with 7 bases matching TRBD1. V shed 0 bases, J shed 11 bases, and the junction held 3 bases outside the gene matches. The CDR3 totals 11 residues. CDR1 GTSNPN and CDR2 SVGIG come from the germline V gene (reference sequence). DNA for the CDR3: TGTGCCTGGAGTGTCGGACAGGATGCTTTCTTT. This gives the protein CAWSVGQDAFF.

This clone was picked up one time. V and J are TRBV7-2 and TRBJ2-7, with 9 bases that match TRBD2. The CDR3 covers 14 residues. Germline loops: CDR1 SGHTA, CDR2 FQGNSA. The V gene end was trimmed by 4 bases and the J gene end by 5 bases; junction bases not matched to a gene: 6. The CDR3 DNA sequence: TGTGCCAGCAGCTCAATAGCGGGAGTAGACGAGCAGTACTTC. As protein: CASSSIAGVDEQYF.

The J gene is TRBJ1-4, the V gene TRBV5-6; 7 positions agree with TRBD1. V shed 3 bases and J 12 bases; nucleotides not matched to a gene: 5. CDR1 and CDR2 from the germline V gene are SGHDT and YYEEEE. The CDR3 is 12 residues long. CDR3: CASSWGDSQLFF. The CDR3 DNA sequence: TGTGCCAGCAGCTGGGGGGACAGTCAACTGTTTTTT.